This T cell receptor beta chain is from a study of response to subunit inactivated influenza vaccine. The sample holds many counts of this clonotype. Its target is unknown. Whole-study results and caveats: Each seasonal influenza vaccination recruits few new T cells, the authors suggested.

The length of the CDR3 is 10 residues. V was cut by 4 bases and J by 8 bases, with 8 bases left in between. In germline, CDR1 is SQVTM, CDR2 ANQGSEA. Each CDR3 protein gets one entry after TCRdb re-called the RT-PCR reads with MiXCR. The table has hundreds of thousands of distinct CDR3 sequences, around a sixth seen once. This chain uses TRBV29-1 with TRBJ1-1; D gene uncertain. The specimen was PBMCs from blood, collected more than 4 days after vaccination. The receptor was derived from a man aged 50 or older who received an inactivated influenza vaccine. The CDR3 here is CSVVLGEAFF. The CDR3 region has the DNA TGCAGCGTTGTTCTTGGGGAAGCTTTCTTT.